A single sample gave rise to the 30 T cell receptor beta chains below, sequenced in a study of T cell repertoires in cytomegalovirus infection (dated by TCRdb to about 2019). The sequencing machine was an Illumina HiSeq 1500. TCRdb trimmed public reads at Q25 via fastp, called clones via MiXCR and kept in-frame beta chains. Here each entry gathers all rows of one CDR3 protein and keeps the most common genes and DNA. This sample lists nearly 650,000 distinct CDR3 sequences; approximately 24% were detected once. Together, the top ten hold 7% to 9% of the sample. Sequencing input: CD8+ T cells from PBMCs. The receptors were sampled from a human donor in good health (CMV status not recorded). Some clones in this sample may be carry-over from other donors' samples.

The chain employs TRBV10-3 and TRBJ2-7; 7 nucleotides agree with TRBD1. Germline assignment: CDR1 ENHRY and CDR2 SYGVKD. The CDR3 covers 14 residues. V dropped 4 bases and J dropped 0; count of bases not matched to a gene: 3. The CDR3 nucleotides read TGTGCCATCAGTGCAACAGGGGACTCCTACGAGCAGTACGTC. Its translation: CAISATGDSYEQYV.

With regard to this clonotype: This sequence may be a read error, since a much larger clone differs from it by one base. V usage is TRBV7-3 and J usage is TRBJ2-7; D is possibly TRBD1 (6 bases). Germline-derived CDR1 and CDR2 are SGHTA and FQGTGA. This CDR3 has 12 amino acids. CDR3 nucleotide sequence: TGTGCCAGCAGCTCCTCGGGACACCCGTTCTCGTTT. This encodes CASSSSGHPFSF.

This clonotype was counted a few times. V is TRBV10-3 and J is TRBJ1-5, with D uncertain. The V end was cut by 0 bases, the J end by 6 bases, with 12 bases between. CDR3 length: 15 residues. Germline V gives CDR1 ENHRY, CDR2 SYGVKD. The DNA of the CDR3 is TGTGCCATCAGTGAGTCCCGGGAGTTTTTTCAGCCCCAGCATTTT. As protein: CAISESREFFQPQHF.

This clonotype was detected once. This chain joins TRBV6-5 and TRBJ2-1; the D gene could be TRBD1 or TRBD2 (5 bases each). The V gene lost 5 bases and the J gene lost 3 bases, with 11 bases spanning the gap. This CDR3 region has 14 residues. CDR1 is MNHEY, CDR2 SVGAGI, per germline. This chain's CDR3 is CASSDEGYYNEQFF. DNA of the CDR3: TGTGCCAGCAGTGACGAGGGGTACTACAATGAGCAGTTCTTC.

V and J are TRBV29-1 and TRBJ1-2, with 7 bases lining up with TRBD1. The CDR3 totals 12 residues. In germline, CDR1 is SQVTM, CDR2 ANQGSEA. V lost 7 bases and J lost 8; bases outside the gene matches: 10. The CDR3 region is CSDLDRVWGYTF. In DNA, the CDR3 is TGCAGCGACCTCGACAGGGTTTGGGGCTACACCTTC.

A remark on this clonotype: A much larger clone lies one base from this, so it may be a read error. This chain joins TRBV7-3 and TRBJ2-2, with 7 positions matching TRBD2. Germline CDR1 and CDR2: SGHTA and FQGTGA. This CDR3 is built from 16 residues. The CDR3 DNA reads as TGTACCAGCAGCTTAGGGGAGGGAGAGAACACCGGGGAGCTGTTTTTT. Translated, it gives CTSSLGEGENTGELFF.

This clonotype has only a few counts. This chain links TRBV10-3 with TRBJ1-1; D is perhaps TRBD1 (5 bases). Germline V gene lookup returns CDR1 ENHRY and CDR2 SYGVKD. The length of the CDR3 is 14 residues. Deletions cut 11 bases from V and 2 bases from J, with 18 bases between. The CDR3 DNA reads as TGTGCCTCTCAGGGCCCGGCGGGTAACACTGAAGCTTTCTTT. Translation gives CASQGPAGNTEAFF.

The chain links TRBV29-1 to TRBJ1-1, with TRBD1 matching 7 bases. V was pared by 6 bases and J by 4 bases, with 8 bases of the junction left unmatched. This CDR3 comprises 13 residues. Per the germline V gene, CDR1 is SQVTM and CDR2 is ANQGSEA. CDR3 protein: CSVSTGMITEAFF. The CDR3 nucleotides read TGCAGCGTCTCGACAGGGATGATCACTGAAGCTTTCTTT.

The V gene is TRBV5-6, the J gene TRBJ2-1, with D perhaps TRBD2 (5 bases). The CDR3 loop spans 15 amino acids. Germline lookup yields CDR1 SGHDT and CDR2 YYEEEE. The ends were cut back, 5 bases at V and 4 bases at J, with 16 bases in the middle. The CDR3 DNA follows: TGTGCCAGCAGTGAGGGAGACCCCTCTTACAATGAGCAGTTCTTC. It specifies CASSEGDPSYNEQFF.

On this clonotype itself: Sequence at one end of the junction differs from germline and may be a read error. The chain employs TRBV7-9 and TRBJ2-7, with D tentatively TRBD1 (5 bases). Per the germline V gene, CDR1 is SEHNR and CDR2 is FQNEAQ (reference sequence). CDR3 length: 17 residues. CDR3 residues: CASSPSTDTGDPYKQYF. The CDR3, as DNA: TGTGCCAGCAGCCCATCGACGGACACAGGAGATCCCTACAAGCAGTACTTC.

This clonotype appeared many times. V and J are TRBV7-9 and TRBJ2-7; 10 bases map to TRBD1. CDR3 length: 15 amino acids. V lost 4 bases, J lost 4 bases, and 7 bases stayed unmatched. Germline V CDR1 and CDR2: SEHNR, FQNEAQ (reference sequence). The CDR3 nucleotides are TGTGCCAGCAGCTGGTGGGACAGGGGATTTTACGAGCAGTACTTC. Translating it yields CASSWWDRGFYEQYF.

This clonotype was found many times. The chain joins TRBV29-1 to TRBJ1-5; unclear D gene. This CDR3 has 12 residues. The germline V gene encodes CDR1 SQVTM and CDR2 ANQGSEA. Trimming shortened V by 5 bases and J by 1 base, and 6 bases separated the two germline ends. The CDR3 sequence: CSVPGSNQPQHF. The DNA of the CDR3 is TGCAGCGTTCCGGGCAGCAATCAGCCCCAGCATTTT. Full variable domain (remainder filled in from reference TRBV29-1 and TRBJ1-5): SAVISQKPSRDICQRGTSLTIQCQVDSQVTMMFWYRQQPGQSLTLIATANQGSEATYESGFVIDKFPISRPNLTFSTLTVSNMSPEDSSIYLCSVPGSNQPQHFGDGTRLSIL.

This clonotype was observed many times. The J gene is TRBJ1-2, the V gene TRBV28; tentatively, D is TRBD1 (6 bases). V shed 5 bases and J shed 2 bases, with 18 bases lying between them. CDR1 and CDR2 from the germline V gene are MDHEN and SYDVKM. The length of the CDR3 is 16 residues. CDR3 nucleotides: TGTGCCAGCAGTCACTACTCCGGGACAACAAACTATGGCTACACCTTC. Translation gives CASSHYSGTTNYGYTF.

The chain recombines TRBV29-1 with TRBJ2-7, with D possibly called TRBD1 or TRBD2 (5 bases each). Germline assignment: CDR1 SQVTM and CDR2 ANQGSEA. This CDR3 region has 12 residues. Trimming stripped 0 bases from V and 3 bases from J, with 6 bases between. CDR3 DNA sequence: TGCAGCGTTGAAGAGGGGGACTACGAGCAGTACTTC. This translates into CSVEEGDYEQYF.

Only a few counts were recorded for this clonotype. The rearrangement uses TRBV7-2 and TRBJ1-5, with no clear D. The CDR3 spans 13 residues. Germline values: CDR1 SGHTA, CDR2 FQGNSA. V lost 4 bases to trimming and J lost 7 bases, with 11 bases between them. The CDR3 sequence is CASSSMTQQPQHF. DNA for the CDR3: TGTGCCAGCAGCTCAATGACACAGCAGCCCCAGCATTTT.

The chain links TRBV29-1 to TRBJ1-2, with TRBD1 identical over 10 bases. Losses at the gene ends were 6 bases for V and 3 bases for J; bases not matched to a gene: 16. Germline V CDR1 and CDR2: SQVTM, ANQGSEA. CDR3 length equals 17 residues. The CDR3 DNA is TGCAGCGTCCCAAGACAGGGGGCGGAAGAAGGCGACTATGGCTACACCTTC. Translating it yields CSVPRQGAEEGDYGYTF.

Points on this clonotype: An end of the junction does not agree with germline; a read error may underlie this. This rearrangement joins TRBV27 to TRBJ1-5; no clear D. CDR1 is MNHEY, CDR2 SMNVEV, per germline (reference sequence). CDR3 size: 15 residues. The chain's CDR3 is CASSPVPGSNQSQHF. The CDR3 DNA follows: TGTGCCAGCAGCCCGGTCCCCGGTAGCAATCAGTCCCAGCATTTT.

The CDR3 DNA reads TGTGCCAGCAGTTTAAGGGCAGCCAATGAGCAGTTCTTC. It is translated as CASSLRAANEQFF. The chain carries TRBV12-3 or TRBV12-4 and TRBJ2-1; D unclear. The CDR3 consists of 13 residues. V was pared by 2 bases and J by 6 bases, with 8 bases between.

This clonotype came up many times. The genes are TRBV7-9 and TRBJ2-7; 8 positions match TRBD1. The trim removed 5 bases at V and 6 bases at J, leaving 3 bases unmatched. The CDR3 runs 12 residues. Germline V CDR1 and CDR2: SEHNR, FQNEAQ (reference sequence). CDR3 bases: TGTGCCAGCAGCCCTACAGGGGGCGAGCAGTACGTC. This sequence encodes CASSPTGGEQYV.

In its sample, this clonotype was seen many times. Here the CDR3 reads CASSAGLGYEQYV. The CDR3 coding sequence is TGTGCCAGCAGCGCCGGTCTTGGGTACGAGCAGTACGTC. The gene calls are TRBV7-2 and TRBJ2-7; D not certain. The CDR3 has 13 residues. Germline CDR1 reads SGHTA; CDR2 reads FQGNSA. V shed 5 bases and J shed 4 bases, with 12 bases lying between them.

This clonotype was counted only a few times. The rearrangement links TRBV6-6 to TRBJ2-3; D is unresolved. The germline CDR1 and CDR2 sequences are MNHNY and SVGAGI (reference sequence). Trimming took off 1 base at V and 1 base at J, with 9 bases between the two ends. CDR3 size: 15 residues. The CDR3 DNA reads as TGTGCCAGCAGTTACTGGGCCGTGGGCACAGATACGCAGTATTTT. Its protein product is CASSYWAVGTDTQYF.

The V gene is TRBV2, the J gene TRBJ1-4; D not certain. Germline values: CDR1 SNHLY, CDR2 FYNNEI. V was shortened by 5 bases and J by 8 bases, with 9 bases between the two germline ends. The CDR3 covers 12 residues. The DNA for the CDR3 is TGTGCCAGCAGTCGACCGAGCGAAAAACTGTTTTTT. Its protein product is CASSRPSEKLFF.

The rearrangement links TRBV4-3 to TRBJ1-1; no reliable D call. V lost 0 bases to trimming and J lost 6 bases, with 23 bases between them. This CDR3 has 18 residues. The germline gives CDR1 LGHNA, CDR2 YSLEER. CDR3 nucleotide sequence: TGCGCCAGCAGCCAAGATCCCTACGAGACTTTGCGTGGGGCTGAAGCTTTCTTT. Translation: CASSQDPYETLRGAEAFF.

This clonotype appeared many times. This sequence joins TRBV7-9 and TRBJ1-1; no reliable D call. Germline CDR1 is SEHNR and CDR2 is FQNEAQ (reference sequence). This CDR3 is 12 amino acids long. V lost 7 bases and J 6 bases, leaving 12 bases between the germline ends. The CDR3 here is CASTSRKAEAFF. CDR3 sequence (DNA): TGTGCCAGCACCTCGAGAAAGGCTGAAGCTTTCTTT.

This chain joins TRBV19 and TRBJ2-1; weak D call: TRBD2 (6 bases). The CDR3 sequence is 13 residues long. The ends were cut back, 5 bases at V and 2 bases at J, with 7 bases in the middle. The V gene's germline CDR1 is LNHDA and CDR2 SQIVND (reference sequence). CDR3 DNA sequence: TGTGCCAGTAGTTGGGGGGCCTACAATGAGCAGTTCTTC. It codes for CASSWGAYNEQFF.

A few counts support this clonotype. The V call is TRBV2, the J call TRBJ2-5; D possibly corresponds to TRBD2 (5 bases). Germline CDR1 and CDR2: SNHLY and FYNNEI. The CDR3 is 10 amino acids. Trimming took 8 bases from V and 7 from J, leaving 8 bases between them. CDR3 residues: CASFEGTQYF. The CDR3, as DNA: TGTGCCAGCTTCGAGGGGACCCAGTACTTC.

Only a few counts were recorded for this clonotype. J is TRBJ2-5 and V is TRBV5-4; D gene unclear. Germline CDR1 and CDR2: SGHNT and YYREEE (reference sequence). Trimming removed 2 bases from V and 1 base from J, with 9 bases in between. This CDR3 has 14 amino acids. The CDR3 sequence is CASSFKGFQETQYF. CDR3 nucleotide sequence: TGTGCCAGCAGCTTTAAGGGTTTCCAAGAGACCCAGTACTTC.

This clonotype appeared many times. The CDR3 here is CASRGTGMSSYNSPLHF. The CDR3 nucleotides are TGTGCCAGCAGAGGGACAGGGATGAGCTCCTATAATTCACCCCTCCACTTT. This chain links TRBV28 with TRBJ1-6; TRBD1 aligns across 9 bases. Germline V gene lookup returns CDR1 MDHEN and CDR2 SYDVKM. The CDR3 spans 17 residues. Trimming at V came to 6 bases and at J to 0 bases, leaving 6 bases not matched to a gene.

This clonotype was seen many times. The rearrangement joins TRBV7-9 to TRBJ2-5; no reliable D call. Germline V gives CDR1 SEHNR, CDR2 FQNEAQ (reference sequence). The CDR3 contains 14 residues. V lost 5 bases and J lost 5, with 15 bases in between. This CDR3 reads CASSPSALMETQYF. In nucleotides, the CDR3 is TGTGCCAGCAGCCCGAGCGCCCTCATGGAGACCCAGTACTTC. The full variable domain, rest sourced from reference TRBV7-9 and TRBJ2-5, is DTGVSQNPRHKITKRGQNVTFRCDPISEHNRLYWYRQTLGQGPEFLTYFQNEAQLEKSRLLSDRFSAERPKGSFSTLEIQRTEQGDSAMYLCASSPSALMETQYFGPGTRLLVL.

On this clonotype itself: It may be a read error: a sequence one base away is much more abundant. This rearrangement joins TRBV7-8 to TRBJ1-2, with 8 bases lining up with TRBD1. This CDR3 has 14 amino acids. Looked up from germline, CDR1 is SGHVS and CDR2 is FQNEAQ. This CDR3 is CASGLEQGAYGYTF. The CDR3 DNA reads as TGTGCCAGCGGCTTAGAGCAGGGGGCCTATGGCTACACCTTC.